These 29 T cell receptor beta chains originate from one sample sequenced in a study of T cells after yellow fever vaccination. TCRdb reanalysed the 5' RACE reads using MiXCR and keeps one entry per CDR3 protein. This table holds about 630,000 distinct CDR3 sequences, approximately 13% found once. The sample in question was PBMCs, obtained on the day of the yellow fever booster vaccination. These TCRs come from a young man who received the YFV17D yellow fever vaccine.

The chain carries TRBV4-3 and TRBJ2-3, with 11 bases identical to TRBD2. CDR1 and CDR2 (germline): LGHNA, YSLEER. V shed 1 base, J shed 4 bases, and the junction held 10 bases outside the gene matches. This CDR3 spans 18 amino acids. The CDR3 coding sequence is TGCGCCAGCAGCCAAGCCCCTCCGACTAGCGGGATGGCAGATACGCAGTATTTT. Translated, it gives CASSQAPPTSGMADTQYF.

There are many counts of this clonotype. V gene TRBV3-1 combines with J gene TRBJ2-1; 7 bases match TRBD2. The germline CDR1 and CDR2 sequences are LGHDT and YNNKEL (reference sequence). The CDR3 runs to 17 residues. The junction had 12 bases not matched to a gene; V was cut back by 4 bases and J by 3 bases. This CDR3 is CASSPTLRDYGYNEQFF. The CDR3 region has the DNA TGTGCCAGCAGCCCAACCCTCCGGGACTATGGCTACAATGAGCAGTTCTTC.

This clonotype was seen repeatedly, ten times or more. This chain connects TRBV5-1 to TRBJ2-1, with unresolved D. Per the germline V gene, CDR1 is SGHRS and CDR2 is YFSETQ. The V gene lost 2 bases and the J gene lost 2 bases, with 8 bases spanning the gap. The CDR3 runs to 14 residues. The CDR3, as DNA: TGCGCCAGCAGCTTCGGCTCAACCTACAATGAGCAGTTCTTC. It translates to CASSFGSTYNEQFF.

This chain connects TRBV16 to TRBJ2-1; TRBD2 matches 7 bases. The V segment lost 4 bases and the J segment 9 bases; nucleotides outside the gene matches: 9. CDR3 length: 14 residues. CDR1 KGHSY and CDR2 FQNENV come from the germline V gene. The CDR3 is CASSRELGEGEQFF. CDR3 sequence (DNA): TGTGCCAGCAGCCGTGAATTAGGGGAGGGTGAGCAGTTCTTC. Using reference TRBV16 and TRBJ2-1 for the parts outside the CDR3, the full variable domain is GEEVAQTPKHLVRGEGQKAKLYCAPIKGHSYVFWYQQVLKNEFKFLISFQNENVFDETGMPKERFSAKCLPNSPCSLEIQATKLEDSAVYFCASSRELGEGEQFFGPGTRLTVL.

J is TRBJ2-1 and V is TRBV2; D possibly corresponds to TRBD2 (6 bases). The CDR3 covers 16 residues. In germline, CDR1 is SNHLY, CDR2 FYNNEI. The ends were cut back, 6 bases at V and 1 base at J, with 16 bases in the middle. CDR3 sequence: CASSRPGTPSYNEQFF. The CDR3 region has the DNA TGTGCCAGCAGCAGGCCTGGGACTCCTTCCTACAATGAGCAGTTCTTC.

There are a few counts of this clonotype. CDR3 sequence (DNA): TGCGCCAGCAGCTTGGACAGGGGCGCGGTTTACGAGCAGTACTTC. This gives the protein CASSLDRGAVYEQYF. The chain carries TRBV5-1 and TRBJ2-7, with 7 bases aligning to TRBD1. Germline V gene lookup returns CDR1 SGHRS and CDR2 YFSETQ. The CDR3 length is 15 residues. Trimming took 0 bases from V and 4 from J; bases not matched to a gene: 7.

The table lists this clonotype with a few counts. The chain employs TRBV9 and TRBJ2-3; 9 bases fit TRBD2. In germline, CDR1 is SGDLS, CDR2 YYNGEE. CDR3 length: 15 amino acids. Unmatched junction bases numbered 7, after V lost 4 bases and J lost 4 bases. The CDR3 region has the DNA TGTGCCAGCAGCTCAATAGCGGGAGAATCAGATACGCAGTATTTT. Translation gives CASSSIAGESDTQYF. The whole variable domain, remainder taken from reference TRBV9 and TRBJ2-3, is DSGVTQTPKHLITATGQRVTLRCSPRSGDLSVYWYQQSLDQGLQFLIQYYNGEERAKGNILERFSAQQFPDLHSELNLSSLELGDSALYFCASSSIAGESDTQYFGPGTRLTVL.

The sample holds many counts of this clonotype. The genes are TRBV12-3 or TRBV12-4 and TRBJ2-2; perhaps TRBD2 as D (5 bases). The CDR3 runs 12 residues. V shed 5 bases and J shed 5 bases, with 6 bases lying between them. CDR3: CASSRGTGELFF. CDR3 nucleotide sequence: TGTGCCAGCAGTCGGGGAACCGGGGAGCTGTTTTTT.

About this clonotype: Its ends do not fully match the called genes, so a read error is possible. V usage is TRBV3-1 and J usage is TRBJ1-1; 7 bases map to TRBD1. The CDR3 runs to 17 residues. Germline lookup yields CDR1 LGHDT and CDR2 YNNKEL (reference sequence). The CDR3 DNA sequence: TGTGCCTGCAGCCAAGGATCCAGGGGGTTTTCCCCGAGGCCCGCTTTCTTT. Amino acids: CACSQGSRGFSPRPAFF.

This CDR3 reads CSATLGGRTVSYNEQFF. For the CDR3, the DNA is TGCAGTGCTACCCTCGGCGGGAGGACAGTCTCCTACAATGAGCAGTTCTTC. The rearrangement joins TRBV20-1 to TRBJ2-1, with TRBD2 matching over 8 bases. Germline V gene sequence: CDR1 DFQATT, CDR2 SNEGSKA (reference sequence). CDR3 length equals 17 residues. The V segment lost 4 bases and the J segment 0 bases; nucleotides outside the gene matches: 11.

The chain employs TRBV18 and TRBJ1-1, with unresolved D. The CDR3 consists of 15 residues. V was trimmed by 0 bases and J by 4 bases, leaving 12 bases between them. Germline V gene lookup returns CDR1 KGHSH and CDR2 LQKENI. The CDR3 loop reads CASSPPGSVGTEAFF. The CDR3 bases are TGTGCCAGCTCACCACCGGGGTCGGTGGGCACTGAAGCTTTCTTT. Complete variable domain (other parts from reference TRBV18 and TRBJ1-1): NAGVMQNPRHLVRRRGQEARLRCSPMKGHSHVYWYRQLPEEGLKFMVYLQKENIIDESGMPKERFSAEFPKEGPSILRIQQVVRGDSAAYFCASSPPGSVGTEAFFGQGTRLTVV.

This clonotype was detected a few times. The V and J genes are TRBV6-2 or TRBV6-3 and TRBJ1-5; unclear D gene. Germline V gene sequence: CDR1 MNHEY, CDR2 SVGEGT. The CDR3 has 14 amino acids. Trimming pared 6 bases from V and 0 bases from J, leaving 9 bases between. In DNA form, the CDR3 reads TGTGCCAGCAGATACGACGCTAGCAATCAGCCCCAGCATTTT. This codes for CASRYDASNQPQHF.

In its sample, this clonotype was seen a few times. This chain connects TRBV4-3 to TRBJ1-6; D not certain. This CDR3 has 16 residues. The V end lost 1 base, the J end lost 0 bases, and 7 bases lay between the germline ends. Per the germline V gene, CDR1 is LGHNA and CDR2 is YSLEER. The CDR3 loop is CASSQAGDSYNSPLHF. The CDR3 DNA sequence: TGCGCCAGCAGCCAAGCAGGCGACTCCTATAATTCACCCCTCCACTTT.

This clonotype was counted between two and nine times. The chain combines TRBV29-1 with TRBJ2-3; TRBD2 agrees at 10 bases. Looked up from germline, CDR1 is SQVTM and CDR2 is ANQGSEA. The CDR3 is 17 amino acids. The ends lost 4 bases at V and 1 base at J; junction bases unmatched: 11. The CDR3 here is CSVVGLAGVRGTDTQYF. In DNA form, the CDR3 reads TGCAGCGTTGTGGGGCTAGCGGGAGTCCGCGGCACAGATACGCAGTATTTT.

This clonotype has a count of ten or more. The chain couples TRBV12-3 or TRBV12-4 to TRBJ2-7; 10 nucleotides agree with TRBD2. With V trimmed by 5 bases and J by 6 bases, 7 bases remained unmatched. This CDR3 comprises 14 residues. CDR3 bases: TGTGCCAGCAGTCCGAGCGGGAGGGCCTCCGAGCAGTACTTC. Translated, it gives CASSPSGRASEQYF.

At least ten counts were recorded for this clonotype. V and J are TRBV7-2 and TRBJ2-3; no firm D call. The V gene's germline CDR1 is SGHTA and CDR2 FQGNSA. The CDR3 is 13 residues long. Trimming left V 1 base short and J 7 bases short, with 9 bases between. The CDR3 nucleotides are TGTGCCAGCAGCTTAGTTCGGGCACATACGCAGTATTTT. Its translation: CASSLVRAHTQYF. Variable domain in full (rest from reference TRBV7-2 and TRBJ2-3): GAGVSQSPSNKVTEKGKDVELRCDPISGHTALYWYRQSLGQGLEFLIYFQGNSAPDKSGLPSDRFSAERTGGSVSTLTIQRTQQEDSAVYLCASSLVRAHTQYFGPGTRLTVL.

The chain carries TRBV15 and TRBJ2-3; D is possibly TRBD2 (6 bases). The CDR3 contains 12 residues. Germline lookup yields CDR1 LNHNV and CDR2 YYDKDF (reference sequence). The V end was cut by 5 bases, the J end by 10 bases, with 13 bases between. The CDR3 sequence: CATSVGEEAQYF. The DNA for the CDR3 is TGTGCCACCAGCGTGGGGGAGGAGGCGCAGTATTTT.

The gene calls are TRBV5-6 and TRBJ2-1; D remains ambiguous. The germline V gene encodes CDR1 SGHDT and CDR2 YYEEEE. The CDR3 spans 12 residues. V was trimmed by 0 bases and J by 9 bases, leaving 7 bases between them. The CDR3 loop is CASSLAGSEQFF. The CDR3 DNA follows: TGTGCCAGCAGCTTGGCAGGATCTGAGCAGTTCTTC. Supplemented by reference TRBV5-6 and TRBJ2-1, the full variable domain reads DAGVTQSPTHLIKTRGQQVTLRCSPKSGHDTVSWYQQALGQGPQFIFQYYEEEERQRGNFPDRFSGHQFPNYSSELNVNALLLGDSALYLCASSLAGSEQFFGPGTRLTVL.

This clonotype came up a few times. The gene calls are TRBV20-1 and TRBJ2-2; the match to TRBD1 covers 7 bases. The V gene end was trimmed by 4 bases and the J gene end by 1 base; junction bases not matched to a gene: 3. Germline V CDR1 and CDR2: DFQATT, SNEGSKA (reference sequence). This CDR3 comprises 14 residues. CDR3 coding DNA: TGCAGTGCTATAGGGACAGAGAACACCGGGGAGCTGTTTTTT. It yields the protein CSAIGTENTGELFF.

CDR3 sequence reads: CSARLAGVSYEQYF. As DNA, the CDR3 is TGCAGTGCTCGACTAGCGGGAGTCTCCTACGAGCAGTACTTC. This chain joins TRBV20-1 and TRBJ2-7; 12 nucleotides match TRBD2. The V gene end was trimmed by 5 bases and the J gene end by 0 bases; junction bases not matched to a gene: 2. The length of the CDR3 is 14 residues. The V gene's germline CDR1 is DFQATT and CDR2 SNEGSKA (reference sequence).

The CDR3 nucleotides are TGTGCCAGCAGAGAGGGGGCGGGTGGCTACACCTTC. It codes for CASREGAGGYTF. The chain combines TRBV6-5 with TRBJ1-2; the match to TRBD1 covers 7 bases. V lost 6 bases, J lost 7 bases, and 5 bases stayed unmatched. This CDR3 contains 12 residues. The germline V gene has CDR1 MNHEY and CDR2 SVGAGI.

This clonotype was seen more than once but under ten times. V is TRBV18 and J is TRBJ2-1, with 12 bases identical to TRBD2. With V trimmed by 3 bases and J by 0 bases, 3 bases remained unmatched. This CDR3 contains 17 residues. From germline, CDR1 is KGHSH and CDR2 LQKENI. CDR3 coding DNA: TGTGCCAGCTCACCCAGACTAGCGGGAGACTCCTACAATGAGCAGTTCTTC. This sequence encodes CASSPRLAGDSYNEQFF.

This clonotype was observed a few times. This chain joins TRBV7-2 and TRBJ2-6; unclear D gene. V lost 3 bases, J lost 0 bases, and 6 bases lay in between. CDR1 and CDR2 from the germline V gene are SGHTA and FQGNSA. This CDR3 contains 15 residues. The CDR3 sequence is CASSFFRSGANVLTF. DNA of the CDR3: TGTGCCAGCAGCTTTTTCCGCTCTGGGGCCAACGTCCTGACTTTC.

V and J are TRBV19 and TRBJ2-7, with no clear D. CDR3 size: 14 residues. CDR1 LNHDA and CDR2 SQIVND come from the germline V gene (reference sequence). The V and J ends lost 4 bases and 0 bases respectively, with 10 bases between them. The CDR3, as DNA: TGTGCCAGTAGTACGCAGTGGGGCTCCTACGAGCAGTACTTC. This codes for CASSTQWGSYEQYF.

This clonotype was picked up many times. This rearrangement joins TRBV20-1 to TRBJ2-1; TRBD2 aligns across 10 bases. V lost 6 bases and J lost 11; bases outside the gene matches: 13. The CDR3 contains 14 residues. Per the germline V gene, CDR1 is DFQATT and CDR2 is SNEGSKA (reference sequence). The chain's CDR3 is CSAAGLAVFGQQFF. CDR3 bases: TGCAGTGCAGCCGGACTAGCGGTGTTCGGTCAGCAGTTCTTC.

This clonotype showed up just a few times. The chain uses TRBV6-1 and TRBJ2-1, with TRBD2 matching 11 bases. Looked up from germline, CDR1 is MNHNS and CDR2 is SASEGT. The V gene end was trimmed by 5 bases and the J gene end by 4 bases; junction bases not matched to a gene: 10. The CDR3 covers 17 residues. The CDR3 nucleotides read TGTGCCAGCAGTCAGCAGATAGCGGGAGGGCGATACAATGAGCAGTTCTTC. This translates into CASSQQIAGGRYNEQFF.

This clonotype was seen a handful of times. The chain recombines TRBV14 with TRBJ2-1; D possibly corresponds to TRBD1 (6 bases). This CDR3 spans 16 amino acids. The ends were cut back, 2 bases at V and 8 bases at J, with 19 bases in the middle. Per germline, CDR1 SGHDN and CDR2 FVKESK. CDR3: CASSQQSGAWYDEQFF. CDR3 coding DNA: TGTGCCAGCAGCCAACAGTCAGGGGCATGGTACGATGAGCAGTTCTTC.

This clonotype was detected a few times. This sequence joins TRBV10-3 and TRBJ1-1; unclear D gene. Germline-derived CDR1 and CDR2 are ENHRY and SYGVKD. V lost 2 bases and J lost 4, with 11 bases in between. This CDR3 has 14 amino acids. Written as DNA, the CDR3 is TGTGCCATCAGTGAGGTCTCCGCTAGCACTGAAGCTTTCTTT. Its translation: CAISEVSASTEAFF.

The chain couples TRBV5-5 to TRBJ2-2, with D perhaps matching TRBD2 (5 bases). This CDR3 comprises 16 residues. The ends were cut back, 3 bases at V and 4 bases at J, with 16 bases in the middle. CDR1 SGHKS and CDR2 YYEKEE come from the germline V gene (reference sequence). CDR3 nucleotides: TGTGCCAGCAGCTCCCTCCCGGGAACTACCACCGGGGAGCTGTTTTTT. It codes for CASSSLPGTTTGELFF.